This TCR beta chain was profiled in a study of T cells in Graves' hyperthyroidism and ophthalmopathy. Uncontrolled infections, other autoimmune diseases, pregnancy or lactation led to exclusion of patients. Broader study findings: The majority of expanded thyroid clonotypes above 0.001 also appeared in blood.

Comment on this clonotype: Its antigen is undetermined.

TCR beta CDR3 regions were amplified from RNA transcripts. The TCR CDR3 first-round RT-PCR relied on the HTBI primer set. Each CDR3 protein gets one entry after TCRdb re-called the multiplex PCR reads with MiXCR. The table has approximately 700,000 distinct CDR3 sequences, just under 45% seen once. The CDR3 length is 11 residues. The germline CDR1 and CDR2 sequences are WNHNN and SYGVQD (reference sequence). The germline V and J ends were trimmed by 7 bases and 8 bases, with 8 bases remaining between them. This TCR came from an adult man with Graves' disease, either hyperthyroidism or ophthalmopathy (not recorded which). Sequencing was carried out using peripheral blood or thyroid tissue (not recorded which). The gene calls are TRBV10-1 and TRBJ2-2; D is uncertain. The CDR3 bases are TGCGCCAGCAACAGAGGAGGGGAGCTGTTTTTT. This codes for CASNRGGELFF.